This is a list of T cell receptor beta chains from one sample in a study of OX40 agonist ivuxolimab in advanced cancers. Profiling relied on immunoSEQ multiplex PCR, and the TCRdb table lists in-frame clones only, not all of them. The sample has more than 55,000 clones; roughly nine tenths are singletons. Sequenced here: CD4+ or CD8+ T cells sorted from blood, sampled in a trial of the OX40 agonist ivuxolimab. The receptors stem from an adult with an advanced solid tumor such as melanoma, head and neck, liver or kidney cancer. CDR3s include the opening cysteine and the closing phenylalanine or tryptophan. The order of the fields is J gene, V gene, CDR3 protein.

TRBJ1-5	TRBV28	CASSVIGRGNQPQHF
TRBJ1-1	TRBV30	CAWSMPGGGFDTEAFF
TRBJ2-3	TRBV7-2	CASSVGTPRALSTDTQYF
TRBJ1-4	TRBV11-2	CASSLEGGRTNEKLFF
TRBJ2-7	TRBV7-2	CASRQDRGLFYEQYF
TRBJ1-1	TRBV30	CAGGDRNTEAFF
TRBJ2-1	TRBV7-3	CASSLYLSHEQFF
TRBJ2-3	TRBV19	CASSSKLAGGDTQYF
TRBJ2-5	TRBV9	CASSVGGRETQYF
TRBJ2-5	TRBV4-2	CASSQKNSGRGLETQYF
TRBJ2-3	TRBV2	CASSRGVGRAADTQYF
TRBJ1-1	TRBV20-1	CSAGNRGAFF
TRBJ2-2	TRBV7-3	CASSLNRGHTGELFF
TRBJ2-7	TRBV6-5	CASSGRAPHEQYF
TRBJ1-5	TRBV6-1	CASRLLKGSNQPQHF
TRBJ2-7	TRBV4-3	CASSLETGFIAEQYF
TRBJ2-5	TRBV7-7	CASSPGTSGETQYF
TRBJ2-7	TRBV5-1	CASSSGDREQYF
TRBJ2-1	TRBV28	CASRSGLAGDEQFF
TRBJ2-1	TRBV6-6	CASSYGQPGNEQFF
TRBJ2-7	TRBV28	CASIAQGSTYEQYF
TRBJ2-3	TRBV5-1	CASSESPGQIGDTQYF
TRBJ1-6	TRBV30	CAWRQGAFNSPLHF
TRBJ2-7	TRBV7-2	CASSLARGSGQYEQYF
TRBJ2-2	TRBV18	CASSPGLAGPTGELFF
TRBJ2-5	TRBV11-3	CASSFGDRGGGETQYF
TRBJ2-5	TRBV5-1	CASSRDRVQETQYF
TRBJ2-1	TRBV4-3	CASSQDPLNYNEQFF
TRBJ2-2	TRBV7-3	CASAGTGGELFF
TRBJ1-3	TRBV7-2	CASSPPIGSGGPGNTIYF
TRBJ1-1	TRBV10-1	CASSAGVRSTEAFF
TRBJ2-1	TRBV6-5	CASSPNRAYEQFF
TRBJ2-1	TRBV18	CASSPTSGRNEQFF
TRBJ1-3	TRBV18	CASSPLYTGADGNTIYF
TRBJ2-6	TRBV18	CASSPSLAVSGANVLTF
TRBJ1-4	TRBV28	CASSRPPGVEKLFF
NA	TRBV11-2	CASSVGAYEQYF
TRBJ2-6	TRBV5-1	CASSQTGSGANVLTF
TRBJ1-1	TRBV25-1	CASSEFGREAFF
TRBJ2-2	TRBV6-5	CASRPTGVETGELFF
TRBJ2-7	TRBV7-9	CASSPVAYEQYF
TRBJ2-1	TRBV30	CAWSLGPDNEQFF
TRBJ1-6	TRBV2	CASSPPGVSPLHF
TRBJ2-3	TRBV5-1	CASNGGVAGVPDTQYF
TRBJ2-2	TRBV5-1	CASSLDGRVNTGELFF
TRBJ2-7	TRBV28	CASSSSGRIREQYF
TRBJ2-3	TRBV5-1	CASRKGSPVTDTQYF
TRBJ2-2	TRBV4-1	CASSQLLEATGELFF